One and the same sample provided the 3 T cell receptor beta chains below, sequenced in a study of blood T cell repertoires in COVID-19. Profiled with immunoSEQ multiplex PCR; TCRdb holds only in-frame clones, not every one. The sample includes 350,000 to 450,000 clones, less than 85% of them seen just once. Sample: peripheral blood. The receptors derive from a young woman with acute or convalescent COVID-19.

The chain is built from TRBV10-1 and TRBJ1-1, with D uncertain. Trimming pared 10 bases from V and 2 bases from J, leaving 14 bases between. The CDR3 has 13 residues. The germline gives CDR1 WNHNN, CDR2 SYGVQD (reference sequence). CDR3 nucleotide sequence: TGCGCCACCATAAGCTCAGGAAACACTGAAGCTTTCTTT. Encoded protein: CATISSGNTEAFF.

The V call is TRBV12-5, the J call TRBJ1-2, with D maybe TRBD1 (5 bases). CDR3 length: 13 residues. The germline V gene has CDR1 LGHNT and CDR2 FRNRAP. V was clipped by 6 bases and J by 5 bases, with 13 bases between them. CDR3 in amino acids: CASGRGGRYGYTF. In DNA, the CDR3 is TGTGCTAGTGGCCGGGGGGGTAGGTATGGCTACACCTTC.

The V gene is TRBV19, the J gene TRBJ1-1; possible D gene TRBD1, 6 bases. The CDR3 consists of 16 residues. The germline V gene has CDR1 LNHDA and CDR2 SQIVND (reference sequence). Trimming removed 5 bases at V and 6 bases at J, with 22 bases between. CDR3 coding DNA: TGTGCCAGTAGTCTCTCTGGGGGGGGGCAAGGCGCTGAAGCTTTCTTT. It is translated as CASSLSGGGQGAEAFF.